A single sample gave rise to the 17 T cell receptor beta chains below, sequenced in a study of blood T cells in healthy people across ages. The second PCR ran about 6 to 12 cycles with a sample-barcoded 5' primer and J-beta primers. One entry per CDR3 protein, called by TCRdb with MiXCR from the 5' RACE reads. The data hold 1.5 million to 2 million distinct CDR3 sequences, with about 50% observed a single time. Sequencing was carried out using blood. Source of these receptors: a woman aged 40 to 50 in good health.

In this sample, this clonotype turned up a few times. The chain carries TRBV5-1 and TRBJ2-7; the match to TRBD1 covers 10 bases. The J call may be in error: the DNA end matches TRBJ2-5 better. Germline assignment: CDR1 SGHRS and CDR2 YFSETQ. This CDR3 has 17 residues. The CDR3 spells CASSLPSGTGVGETQYF. CDR3 nucleotides: TGCGCCAGCAGCTTGCCCTCCGGGACAGGGGTTGGAGAGACCCAGTACTTC.

The DNA of the CDR3 is TGTGCCAGTACCGACGGACAGGGAGGGAACAATGAGCAGTTCTTC. Protein product: CASTDGQGGNNEQFF. The chain links TRBV19 to TRBJ2-1, with a possible D match to TRBD1 (8 bases). V was clipped by 7 bases and J by 5 bases, with 18 bases between them. Germline V gene sequence: CDR1 LNHDA, CDR2 SQIVND (reference sequence). The CDR3 is made up of 15 amino acids.

V is TRBV20-1 and J is TRBJ2-1; TRBD2 matches at 9 bases. Germline V gives CDR1 DFQATT, CDR2 SNEGSKA (reference sequence). The junction had 7 bases not matched to a gene; V was cut back by 3 bases and J by 4 bases. The CDR3 runs to 15 residues. CDR3 sequence reads: CSASPAGGLYNEQFF. The CDR3 region has the DNA TGCAGTGCTAGCCCAGCGGGGGGCCTTTACAATGAGCAGTTCTTC.

The chain links TRBV24-1 to TRBJ2-3; 8 bases align to TRBD1. V trimming: 5 bases; J trimming: 1 base; junction bases outside the gene matches: 4. Germline V gene lookup returns CDR1 KGHDR and CDR2 SFDVKD. CDR3 length: 15 residues. The chain's CDR3 is CATSGQGAGTDTQYF. As DNA, the CDR3 is TGTGCCACCAGTGGTCAGGGGGCCGGCACAGATACGCAGTATTTT.

This clonotype turned up a few times. The chain is built from TRBV3-1 and TRBJ2-7, with TRBD1 as a possible D gene (6 bases). The CDR3 extends over 15 amino acids. The germline CDR1 and CDR2 sequences are LGHDT and YNNKEL (reference sequence). Trimming stripped 0 bases from V and 3 bases from J, with 12 bases between. CDR3: CASSQEPGTFYEQYF. CDR3 DNA sequence: TGTGCCAGCAGCCAAGAGCCCGGGACATTCTACGAGCAGTACTTC.

Concerning this clonotype: At one end, the junction sequence differs from germline, possibly due to a read error. The V gene is TRBV20-1, the J gene TRBJ2-1; D perhaps matches TRBD2 (6 bases). Germline V gene sequence: CDR1 DFQATT, CDR2 SNEGSKA (reference sequence). The CDR3 is made up of 15 amino acids. The CDR3 loop reads CSARDPGARGNEQFF. CDR3 nucleotide sequence: TGCAGTGCCAGAGATCCGGGAGCAAGGGGCAATGAGCAGTTCTTC.

This clonotype was seen a few times. The chain recombines TRBV7-2 with TRBJ2-3, with TRBD1 identical over 12 bases. J lost 4 bases, V lost 1 base, and 6 bases had no gene match. The CDR3 is made up of 17 amino acids. CDR1 is SGHTA, CDR2 FQGNSA, per germline. The CDR3 loop is CASSLGLGTGGSDTQYF. CDR3 bases: TGTGCCAGCAGCTTAGGGTTGGGGACAGGGGGCTCAGATACGCAGTATTTT.

This clonotype was seen a few times. V is TRBV5-1 and J is TRBJ2-3, with D uncertain. Looked up from germline, CDR1 is SGHRS and CDR2 is YFSETQ. The CDR3 is 14 residues long. Trimming left V 7 bases short and J 0 bases short, with 12 bases between. CDR3 loop: CASRTHGSTDTQYF. The CDR3 DNA sequence: TGCGCCAGCCGAACCCACGGTAGCACAGATACGCAGTATTTT.

The chain has TRBV4-3 and TRBJ2-1, with a weak D call TRBD2 (7 bases). V was shortened by 0 bases and J by 4 bases, with 16 bases between the two germline ends. This CDR3 spans 17 amino acids. Germline V gene sequence: CDR1 LGHNA, CDR2 YSLEER. The CDR3 reads CASSQDRNGGPYNEQFF. CDR3 DNA: TGCGCCAGCAGCCAAGATCGGAACGGGGGGCCTTACAATGAGCAGTTCTTC.

This clonotype appeared many times. The V call is TRBV11-2, the J call TRBJ2-7, with D perhaps matching TRBD1 or TRBD2 (6 bases each). The ends were cut back, 5 bases at V and 0 bases at J, with 14 bases in the middle. Germline lookup yields CDR1 SGHAT and CDR2 FQNNGV. The CDR3 is 15 amino acids. Written as DNA, the CDR3 is TGTGCCAGCAGCAGGGGGACTTCTAGCTCCTACGAGCAGTACTTC. It is translated as CASSRGTSSSYEQYF.

The gene calls are TRBV3-1 and TRBJ2-3, with 10 bases fitting TRBD2. The CDR3 loop spans 18 amino acids. Germline V gives CDR1 LGHDT, CDR2 YNNKEL (reference sequence). The V segment lost 2 bases and the J segment 4 bases; nucleotides outside the gene matches: 12. The CDR3 here is CASSQQRGGLMGADTQYF. CDR3 nucleotides: TGTGCCAGCAGCCAACAGCGGGGGGGCCTGATGGGCGCAGATACGCAGTATTTT.

Worth noting for this clonotype: One end of the junction varies from germline; a read error may be responsible. The chain recombines TRBV28 with TRBJ2-3; TRBD2 aligns across 13 bases. The CDR3 contains 18 residues. The germline V gene encodes CDR1 MDHEN and CDR2 SYDVKM. The DNA for the CDR3 is TGTGCCGGCAGTATGGGACTAGCGGGGCTTCCTAGCACAGATACGCAGTATTTT. Translation: CAGSMGLAGLPSTDTQYF.

The gene calls are TRBV15 and TRBJ2-1; the match to TRBD2 covers 8 bases. Germline CDR1 reads LNHNV; CDR2 reads YYDKDF (reference sequence). The length of the CDR3 is 16 residues. V gave up 3 bases and J gave up 6 bases; unmatched junction bases: 10. The CDR3 sequence is CATSRALAGGINEQFF. CDR3 DNA sequence: TGTGCCACCAGCAGGGCCCTTGCGGGAGGAATCAATGAGCAGTTCTTC.

In this sample, this clonotype turned up many times. V gene TRBV7-8 combines with J gene TRBJ2-7, with TRBD2 matching 13 bases. Germline V gene lookup returns CDR1 SGHVS and CDR2 FQNEAQ. Unmatched junction bases numbered 11, after V lost 5 bases and J lost 7 bases. The length of the CDR3 is 16 residues. CDR3 bases: TGTGCCAGCAGCCCTCGACTAGCGGGGGGTTACAATGAGCAGTACTTC. Encoded protein: CASSPRLAGGYNEQYF.

The rearrangement links TRBV27 to TRBJ2-5; no clear D. This CDR3 comprises 13 residues. The V gene's germline CDR1 is MNHEY and CDR2 SMNVEV (reference sequence). Trimming took off 3 bases at V and 5 bases at J, with 10 bases between the two ends. DNA of the CDR3: TGTGCCAGCAGTTTTCAGCGCCGGGAGACCCAGTACTTC. Residues: CASSFQRRETQYF.

The rearrangement joins TRBV5-1 to TRBJ1-2, with TRBD1 matching 8 bases. The germline V gene encodes CDR1 SGHRS and CDR2 YFSETQ. The length of the CDR3 is 14 residues. V lost 6 bases, J lost 3 bases, and 7 bases stayed unmatched. The DNA for the CDR3 is TGCGCCAGCACCCGATACAGGGGGGACTATGGCTACACCTTC. Translating gives CASTRYRGDYGYTF. Complete variable domain (other parts from reference TRBV5-1 and TRBJ1-2): KAGVTQTPRYLIKTRGQQVTLSCSPISGHRSVSWYQQTPGQGLQFLFEYFSETQRNKGNFPGRFSGRQFSNSRSEMNVSTLELGDSALYLCASTRYRGDYGYTFGSGTRLTVV.

This chain links TRBV7-8 with TRBJ2-5; D is ambiguous. CDR1 is SGHVS and CDR2 is FQNEAQ in the germline V gene. Trimming removed 8 bases from V and 0 bases from J, with 13 bases in between. The CDR3 is 14 residues long. As DNA, the CDR3 is TGTGCCAGCGCCCCTGGAGTGTACCAAGAGACCCAGTACTTC. This gives the protein CASAPGVYQETQYF.